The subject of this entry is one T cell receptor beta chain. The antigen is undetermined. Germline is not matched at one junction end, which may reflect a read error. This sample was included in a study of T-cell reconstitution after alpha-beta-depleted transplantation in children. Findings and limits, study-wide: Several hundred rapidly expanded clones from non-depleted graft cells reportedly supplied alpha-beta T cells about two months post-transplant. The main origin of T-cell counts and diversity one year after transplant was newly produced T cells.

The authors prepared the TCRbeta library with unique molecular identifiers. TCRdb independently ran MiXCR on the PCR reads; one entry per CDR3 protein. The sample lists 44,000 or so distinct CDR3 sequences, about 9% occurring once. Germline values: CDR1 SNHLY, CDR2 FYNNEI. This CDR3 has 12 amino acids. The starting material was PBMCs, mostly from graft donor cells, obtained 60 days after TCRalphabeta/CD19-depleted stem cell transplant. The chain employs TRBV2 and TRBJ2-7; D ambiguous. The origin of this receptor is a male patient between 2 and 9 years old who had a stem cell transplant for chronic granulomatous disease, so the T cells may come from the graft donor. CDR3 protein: CASREGRYEQYF. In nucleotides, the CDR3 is TGTGCCAGCAGGGAAGGCCGATACGAGCAGTACTTC. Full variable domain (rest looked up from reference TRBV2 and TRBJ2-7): EPEVTQTPSHQVTQMGQEVILRCVPISNHLYFYWYRQILGQKVEFLVSFYNNEISEKSEIFDDQFSVERPDGSNFTLKIRSTKLEDSAMYFCASREGRYEQYFGPGTRLTVT.